The 25 T cell receptor beta chains given below trace back to one sample, sequenced in a study of T-cell memory formation after mild COVID-19. A single record per CDR3 protein comes from TCRdb applying MiXCR to the 5' RACE reads. The sample shows about 470,000 distinct CDR3 sequences, roughly 20% of them seen only once. Sequenced: PBMCs or a T cell subset sorted from them (not recorded which). Receptors originate from an adult woman who had mild COVID-19 (a few samples of this study predate the infection). Cell type and time point are not known.

This clonotype was found a few times. The J gene is TRBJ1-1, the V gene TRBV5-1; the D is unclear. V was trimmed by 0 bases and J by 1 base, leaving 7 bases between them. Germline V CDR1 and CDR2: SGHRS, YFSETQ. CDR3 length equals 14 residues. The CDR3 nucleotides are TGCGCCAGCAGCTTGGGACACCAGAACACTGAAGCTTTCTTT. Translating it yields CASSLGHQNTEAFF.

This chain uses TRBV12-3 or TRBV12-4 with TRBJ2-1, with 16 bases lining up with TRBD2. Trimming at V came to 8 bases and at J to 9 bases, leaving 16 bases not matched to a gene. The CDR3 loop spans 18 amino acids. The CDR3 bases are TGTGCCAGCTTATCCGGGACTAGCGGGAGGGGGCGTGGTAGTGAGCAGTTCTTC. Protein: CASLSGTSGRGRGSEQFF.

This sequence joins TRBV25-1 and TRBJ2-7; D remains ambiguous. Germline values: CDR1 MGHDK, CDR2 SYGVNS. This CDR3 comprises 13 residues. V gave up 8 bases and J gave up 4 bases, with 15 bases separating them. CDR3 in amino acids: CASSSWREYEQYF. DNA of the CDR3: TGTGCCAGCTCCTCCTGGAGAGAATACGAGCAGTACTTC.

The chain is built from TRBV14 and TRBJ1-4, with D uncertain. This CDR3 has 18 amino acids. Germline V gene lookup returns CDR1 SGHDN and CDR2 FVKESK. The germline V and J ends were trimmed by 0 bases and 0 bases, with 14 bases remaining between them. CDR3 sequence: CASSQEMGRPATNEKLFF. Written as DNA, the CDR3 is TGTGCCAGCAGCCAAGAGATGGGCAGGCCAGCAACTAATGAAAAACTGTTTTTT.

This clonotype was seen a handful of times. The rearrangement links TRBV19 to TRBJ2-3; TRBD2 matches 8 bases. After removal of 5 bases from V and 4 bases from J, the junction contained 11 bases not matched to a gene. Germline V lookup: CDR1 LNHDA, CDR2 SQIVND (reference sequence). CDR3 length: 16 amino acids. The CDR3 protein is CASSLHRAGAPDTQYF. For the CDR3, the DNA is TGTGCCAGTAGTCTCCACCGAGCGGGAGCCCCAGATACGCAGTATTTT.

This clonotype came up a few times. The rearrangement links TRBV6-2 or TRBV6-3 to TRBJ1-1; no firm D call. This CDR3 comprises 13 residues. Germline V lookup: CDR1 MNHEY, CDR2 SVGEGT. V was pared by 5 bases and J by 0 bases, with 7 bases between. In DNA form, the CDR3 reads TGTGCCAGCAGTGTGACACTGAACACTGAAGCTTTCTTT. Amino acid sequence: CASSVTLNTEAFF.

The sample holds a few counts of this clonotype. The chain recombines TRBV30 with TRBJ1-1; D gene uncertain. V was shortened by 4 bases and J by 2 bases, with 8 bases between the two germline ends. The CDR3 is made up of 12 amino acids. Germline CDR1 and CDR2: GTSNPN and SVGIG (reference sequence). For the CDR3, the DNA is TGTGCCTGGAAATGGGCAAACACTGAAGCTTTCTTT. Translation: CAWKWANTEAFF.

In this sample, this clonotype turned up a few times. This chain joins TRBV5-4 and TRBJ2-7; 9 bases are shared with TRBD1. CDR3 size: 16 residues. CDR1 and CDR2 from the germline V gene are SGHNT and YYREEE (reference sequence). J lost 5 bases, V lost 0 bases, and 9 bases had no gene match. The CDR3, as DNA: TGTGCCAGCAGCTTGGGAAACCCGGGACAGGGCCACGAGCAGTACTTC. Translating gives CASSLGNPGQGHEQYF.

This clonotype occurred a few times. This rearrangement joins TRBV4-1 to TRBJ1-1, with 7 nucleotides matching TRBD1. This CDR3 comprises 16 residues. Germline CDR1 and CDR2: MGHRA and YSYEKL. J was trimmed by 1 base and V by 0 bases; bases with no gene match: 5. Here the CDR3 reads CASSQEGGQTNTEAFF. Written as DNA, the CDR3 is TGCGCCAGCAGCCAAGAGGGGGGACAGACGAACACTGAAGCTTTCTTT.

A single count supports this clonotype. V usage is TRBV5-1 and J usage is TRBJ2-1, with TRBD1 identical over 12 bases. Looked up from germline, CDR1 is SGHRS and CDR2 is YFSETQ. This CDR3 comprises 16 residues. The J segment lost 1 base and the V segment lost 4 bases, leaving 3 bases of the junction unmatched. The CDR3 DNA sequence: TGCGCCAGCAGCGGGACAGGGGGCACGTCCTACAATGAGCAGTTCTTC. It is translated as CASSGTGGTSYNEQFF.

This clonotype was seen at least ten times. The rearrangement uses TRBV7-9 and TRBJ2-2; D unclear. CDR1 SEHNR and CDR2 FQNEAQ come from the germline V gene (reference sequence). The CDR3 has 12 residues. The V end was cut by 2 bases, the J end by 4 bases, with 2 bases between. CDR3 loop: CASSLLTGELFF. CDR3 in DNA: TGTGCCAGCAGCTTACTCACCGGGGAGCTGTTTTTT.

This clonotype occurred a few times. The chain couples TRBV7-2 to TRBJ2-7, with 9 nucleotides matching TRBD2. Trimming removed 5 bases from V and 1 base from J; junction bases left unmatched: 6. The CDR3 totals 15 residues. The V gene's germline CDR1 is SGHTA and CDR2 FQGNSA. The CDR3 coding sequence is TGTGCCAGCAGCCTTACGGGACTAGCATCCTACGAGCAGTACTTC. Protein product: CASSLTGLASYEQYF. The whole variable domain, filled in from reference TRBV7-2 and TRBJ2-7, reads GAGVSQSPSNKVTEKGKDVELRCDPISGHTALYWYRQSLGQGLEFLIYFQGNSAPDKSGLPSDRFSAERTGGSVSTLTIQRTQQEDSAVYLCASSLTGLASYEQYFGPGTRLTVT.

This sequence joins TRBV7-2 and TRBJ2-1; 13 nucleotides line up with TRBD2. With V trimmed by 5 bases and J by 16 bases, 14 bases remained unmatched. The CDR3 runs 15 residues. Germline V gene lookup returns CDR1 SGHTA and CDR2 FQGNSA. CDR3 sequence: CASSLGGLAGSGEFF. In DNA form, the CDR3 reads TGTGCCAGCAGCCTCGGGGGACTAGCGGGGAGTGGGGAATTCTTC.

This clonotype was observed a handful of times. V is TRBV18 and J is TRBJ1-2; D is undetermined. This CDR3 is built from 13 residues. With 2 bases removed from V and 6 bases from J, the gap between germline ends came to 10 bases. Germline V gene lookup returns CDR1 KGHSH and CDR2 LQKENI. The CDR3 protein is CASSPGVRDGYTF. CDR3 nucleotide sequence: TGTGCCAGCTCACCAGGGGTCCGAGATGGCTACACCTTC.

This clonotype was seen more than once but under ten times. The rearrangement joins TRBV3-1 to TRBJ2-3, with TRBD2 matching 10 bases. Germline values: CDR1 LGHDT, CDR2 YNNKEL (reference sequence). The CDR3 length is 15 residues. Trimming removed 9 bases from V and 4 bases from J; junction bases left unmatched: 10. The CDR3 DNA reads TGTGCCAGTCGTCCACTAGCGGGGACCGCAGATACGCAGTATTTT. The encoded protein is CASRPLAGTADTQYF.

The sample holds a few counts of this clonotype. The chain has TRBV7-3 and TRBJ2-7, with D unresolved. Germline CDR1 and CDR2: SGHTA and FQGTGA. The CDR3 totals 15 residues. The V and J ends lost 1 base and 1 base respectively, with 11 bases between them. The CDR3 DNA reads as TGTGCCAGCAGCTTAAATTCGGCAGTATCCTACGAGCAGTACTTC. Encoded protein: CASSLNSAVSYEQYF. The full variable domain, completed using reference TRBV7-3 and TRBJ2-7, is GAGVSQTPSNKVTEKGKYVELRCDPISGHTALYWYRQSLGQGPEFLIYFQGTGAADDSGLPNDRFFAVRPEGSVSTLKIQRTERGDSAVYLCASSLNSAVSYEQYFGPGTRLTVT.

V gene TRBV11-3 combines with J gene TRBJ2-7; no clear D gene. The CDR3 sequence is 11 residues long. Germline CDR1 is SGHNT and CDR2 is YENEEA. Trimming shortened V by 4 bases and J by 13 bases, and 14 bases separated the two germline ends. CDR3 nucleotides: TGTGCCAGCAGCTCGCACGCCGGGCCCTACTTC. Translation gives CASSSHAGPYF.

This sequence joins TRBV6-2 or TRBV6-3 and TRBJ2-1; no clear D gene. CDR3 length: 12 residues. Germline CDR1 MNHEY, CDR2 SVGEGT. Trimming removed 2 bases from V and 7 bases from J, with 6 bases in between. DNA for the CDR3: TGTGCCAGCAGTTACGACCCAAATGAGCAGTTCTTC. This codes for CASSYDPNEQFF.

V usage is TRBV19 and J usage is TRBJ2-7; D might be TRBD1 or TRBD2, each matching 5 bases. Germline CDR1 is LNHDA and CDR2 is SQIVND (reference sequence). The length of the CDR3 is 14 residues. V gave up 3 bases and J gave up 3 bases, with 12 bases separating them. The CDR3 here is CASSISGTFYEQYF. The CDR3 nucleotides read TGTGCCAGTAGTATTTCCGGGACGTTCTACGAGCAGTACTTC.

This clonotype was detected only a few times. The chain has TRBV4-2 and TRBJ2-3; 10 nucleotides match TRBD2. CDR1 is LGHNA and CDR2 is YNFKEQ in the germline V gene. CDR3 length: 16 residues. V gave up 1 base and J gave up 1 base; unmatched junction bases: 2. CDR3 in DNA: TGTGCCAGCAGCCAAGGACTAGCGGGTGGCACAGATACGCAGTATTTT. Its translation is CASSQGLAGGTDTQYF.

This clonotype has only a few counts. The rearrangement uses TRBV6-5 and TRBJ2-5; D is undetermined. Per germline, CDR1 MNHEY and CDR2 SVGAGI. The CDR3 loop spans 15 amino acids. The V end lost 6 bases, the J end lost 5 bases, and 19 bases lay between the germline ends. For the CDR3, the DNA is TGTGCCAGCAGCCCCCGGGCGTGGGCCAGGGAGACCCAGTACTTC. Its translation: CASSPRAWARETQYF.

V is TRBV5-1 and J is TRBJ1-1; weak D call: TRBD1 (5 bases). V dropped 4 bases and J dropped 4 bases, with 14 bases sitting between them. The CDR3 extends over 14 amino acids. From germline, CDR1 is SGHRS and CDR2 YFSETQ. The CDR3 region has the DNA TGCGCCAGCAGCCCAGGGTTTAGTAGCACTGAAGCTTTCTTT. Amino acids: CASSPGFSSTEAFF. Full variable domain (missing parts from reference TRBV5-1 and TRBJ1-1): KAGVTQTPRYLIKTRGQQVTLSCSPISGHRSVSWYQQTPGQGLQFLFEYFSETQRNKGNFPGRFSGRQFSNSRSEMNVSTLELGDSALYLCASSPGFSSTEAFFGQGTRLTVV.

The chain couples TRBV4-1 to TRBJ1-1; no clear D. V was shortened by 1 base and J by 8 bases, with 11 bases between the two germline ends. This CDR3 is 13 amino acids long. Germline assignment: CDR1 MGHRA and CDR2 YSYEKL. The CDR3 sequence: CASSQVATNEAFF. The CDR3 DNA follows: TGCGCCAGCAGCCAAGTAGCCACTAACGAAGCTTTCTTT.

The chain employs TRBV20-1 and TRBJ2-7, with D tentatively TRBD1 (5 bases). CDR1 is DFQATT, CDR2 SNEGSKA, per germline (reference sequence). This CDR3 is built from 16 residues. Trimming took off 0 bases at V and 3 bases at J, with 18 bases between the two ends. The CDR3 spells CSARDGRRGSLYEQYF. Here the CDR3 DNA reads TGCAGTGCTAGAGACGGGCGAAGGGGCAGCCTCTACGAGCAGTACTTC.

The table lists this clonotype with many counts. The gene calls are TRBV18 and TRBJ1-1; D is possibly TRBD1 (5 bases). Germline CDR1 is KGHSH and CDR2 is LQKENI. V was clipped by 2 bases and J by 0 bases, with 7 bases between them. The CDR3 loop spans 14 amino acids. CDR3 bases: TGTGCCAGCTCACCAGTCAGGGTGAACACTGAAGCTTTCTTT. Protein product: CASSPVRVNTEAFF.